This TCR beta chain originates from a study of blood T cell repertoires in COVID-19. Across the whole study: The study drew acute and convalescent COVID-19 samples from the United States, Italy and Spain. In each case, the material was cDNA or gDNA derived from T cells, B-cell-depleted T cells, or PBMCs.

CDR3 length equals 14 residues. V was pared by 3 bases and J by 4 bases, with 12 bases between. Germline V CDR1 and CDR2: SGHRS, YFSETQ. This clone was counted a single time. Original handling: Reference gene primer amplification in the assay estimated nucleated cell counts. Here immunoSEQ multiplex PCR was the method, and the copy in TCRdb shows in-frame clones only, minus some. For V, J and clone size, that table is used; D and trimming come from the DNA. The table shows about 160,000 clones, with 82% occurring only once. The clonotype originates from a human donor with acute or convalescent COVID-19. The donor label of this sample is uncertain. The sequenced sample consisted of peripheral blood. V gene TRBV5-1 combines with J gene TRBJ2-3, with D possibly matching TRBD2 (5 bases). In nucleotides, the CDR3 is TGCGCCAGCAGCTCGACTACGGGCGCAGATACGCAGTATTTT. It yields the protein CASSSTTGADTQYF.